Listed below are T cell receptor beta chains from one sample, sequenced in a study of Ad26.COV2.S vaccination and SARS-CoV-2 variants. Method: immunoSEQ multiplex PCR; TCRdb's copy keeps in-frame clones and lacks some. The sample includes about 480,000 clones, 87% of them seen just once. The starting material was peripheral blood, obtained in a trial of Ad26.COV2.S vaccine versus placebo. The source of these receptors is a person between 18 and 59 years old who received the Ad26.COV2.S COVID-19 vaccine or a placebo. CDR3s include the opening cysteine and the closing phenylalanine or tryptophan. D genes are given only for firm matches. Size is stated for part of the rows, as once, few or many counts, or as a class when the clone is expanded.

J gene	V gene	CDR3 length	D gene	clone size	CDR3 protein	CDR3 DNA
TRBJ2-2	TRBV10-3	12	.	.	CAISTYTGELFF	TGTGCCATCAGCACATACACCGGGGAGCTGTTTTTT
TRBJ2-6	TRBV6-6	14	.	.	CASSYRGEANVLTF	TGTGCCAGCAGTTACAGGGGAGAGGCCAACGTCCTGACTTTC
TRBJ1-4	TRBV29-1	11	.	.	CSVRRNEKLFF	TGCAGCGTCCGCAGAAATGAAAAACTGTTTTTT
TRBJ2-1	TRBV6-4	12	.	.	CASRGDSNEQFF	TGTGCCAGCAGGGGAGATAGCAATGAGCAGTTCTTC
TRBJ1-5	TRBV5-6	15	.	few	CASSLRTLGNQPQHF	TGTGCCAGCAGCTTGAGGACATTGGGCAATCAGCCCCAGCATTTT
TRBJ2-7	TRBV3-1/TRBV3-2	17	TRBD2	.	CASSQDLWASGTYEQYF	TGTGCCAGCAGCCAAGATCTGTGGGCTAGCGGGACCTACGAGCAGTACTTC
TRBJ2-1	TRBV9	16	TRBD2	.	CASSATSGRAQNEQFF	TGTGCCAGCAGCGCTACTAGCGGGAGGGCCCAGAATGAGCAGTTCTTC
TRBJ2-7	TRBV14	12	.	.	CASSLNTYEQYF	TGTGCCAGCAGTTTAAATACCTACGAGCAGTACTTC
TRBJ2-3	TRBV20-1	13	TRBD1	.	CSASFRTGDTQYF	TGCAGTGCTAGTTTTCGGACAGGAGATACGCAGTATTTT
TRBJ2-1	TRBV9	16	.	once	CASSARTLLSYNEQFF	TGTGCCAGCAGCGCCAGGACTCTCCTATCCTACAATGAGCAGTTCTTC
TRBJ2-1	TRBV4-2	13	.	.	CASSPSSRREQFF	TGTGCCAGCAGTCCCAGCTCTCGTCGTGAGCAGTTCTTC
TRBJ2-1	TRBV30	13	.	.	CAWGGLAYNEQFF	TGTGCCTGGGGGGGCTTGGCCTACAATGAGCAGTTCTTC
TRBJ1-1	TRBV6-5	13	.	.	CASSRVENTEAFF	TGTGCCAGCAGCCGGGTGGAGAACACTGAAGCTTTCTTT
TRBJ2-1	TRBV27	16	.	.	CASSSPWGAGRNEQFF	TGTGCCAGCAGTTCCCCTTGGGGGGCCGGTCGTAATGAGCAGTTCTTC
TRBJ2-1	TRBV24-1	14	.	.	CATSDLRGDNEQFF	TGTGCCACCAGTGATTTAAGAGGGGACAATGAGCAGTTCTTC
TRBJ1-6	TRBV28	15	TRBD1	.	CASRTRPGGDSPLHF	TGTGCCAGCAGGACTCGTCCAGGGGGGGATTCACCCCTCCACTTT
TRBJ1-2	TRBV6-6	14	.	once	CASSYSGGGYGYTF	TGTGCCAGCAGTTACTCGGGAGGGGGATATGGCTACACCTTC
TRBJ2-1	TRBV7-2	15	.	few	CASSFTGAAYNEQFF	TGTGCCAGCAGCTTTACGGGAGCGGCCTACAATGAGCAGTTCTTC
TRBJ1-3	TRBV24-1	13	.	few	CATRESSGNTIYF	TGTGCCACCAGGGAATCGAGTGGAAACACCATATATTTT
TRBJ2-7	TRBV30	14	.	.	CAWSSDSSGYEQYF	TGTGCCTGGAGTTCTGACAGTTCTGGCTACGAGCAGTACTTC
TRBJ2-1	TRBV6-2/TRBV6-3	12	.	.	CASSPHYNEQFF	TGTGCCAGCAGTCCCCATTACAATGAGCAGTTCTTC
TRBJ2-1	TRBV7-3	15	.	.	CASSLSKPPSSEQFF	TGTGCCAGCAGCTTATCCAAGCCACCATCTTCTGAGCAGTTCTTC
TRBJ2-7	TRBV12-2	17	.	.	CASRSGNTGTAYYEQYF	TGTGCAAGTCGCTCTGGAAATACAGGGACAGCCTACTACGAGCAGTACTTC
TRBJ1-2	TRBV19	13	TRBD1	few	CASRYRGNYGYTF	TGTGCCAGTAGATACAGGGGAAACTATGGCTACACCTTC
TRBJ1-5	TRBV28	11	.	.	CASSLGQPQHF	TGTGCCAGCAGTTTGGGCCAGCCCCAGCATTTT
TRBJ2-3	TRBV10-3	11	.	.	CAISSTDTQYF	TGTGCCATCAGCAGTACAGATACGCAGTATTTT
TRBJ2-5	TRBV4-3	17	.	.	CASSQGRPAAFGETQYF	TGCGCCAGCAGCCAAGGAAGGCCCGCTGCGTTCGGAGAGACCCAGTACTTC
TRBJ2-3	TRBV7-6	15	.	.	CASSPLGGSTDTQYF	TGTGCCAGCAGCCCGTTAGGGGGGAGCACAGATACGCAGTATTTT
TRBJ2-3	TRBV5-5	14	TRBD2	.	CASSLAGSGDTQYF	TGTGCCAGCAGCCTAGCGGGATCTGGGGATACGCAGTATTTT
TRBJ1-2	TRBV5-1	15	.	.	CASSPYGGSNYGYTF	TGCGCCAGCAGCCCCTATGGAGGGTCTAACTATGGCTACACCTTC
TRBJ1-1	TRBV12-3/TRBV12-4	13	.	.	CASSLGGVTEAFF	TGTGCCAGCAGTCTGGGGGGGGTCACTGAAGCTTTCTTT
TRBJ1-1	TRBV7-9	13	.	.	CASSLGQNTEAFF	TGTGCCAGCAGCTTAGGACAGAACACTGAAGCTTTCTTT
TRBJ1-6	TRBV6-5	15	.	.	CASQPGSRYNSPLHF	TGTGCCAGCCAACCTGGCAGCCGCTATAATTCACCCCTCCACTTT
TRBJ2-2	TRBV7-6	15	TRBD1	.	CASSLADRAGGELFF	TGTGCCAGCAGCTTAGCAGACAGGGCCGGCGGGGAGCTGTTTTTT
TRBJ1-4	TRBV19	14	.	.	CASSRILKQGGLFF	TGTGCCAGTAGTAGGATTCTTAAACAGGGAGGACTGTTTTTT
TRBJ2-7	TRBV19	16	TRBD1	.	CASSMATGQGTYEQYF	TGTGCCAGTAGTATGGCTACGGGACAGGGAACCTACGAGCAGTACTTC
TRBJ2-7	TRBV27	16	TRBD2	few	CASSPSGGTSPREQYF	TGTGCCAGCAGTCCTAGCGGGGGAACTTCACCTCGCGAGCAGTACTTC
TRBJ1-2	TRBV5-1	14	TRBD1	.	CASSEPGGNYGYTF	TGCGCCAGCAGCGAACCAGGGGGCAACTATGGCTACACCTTC
TRBJ1-3	TRBV11-2	16	TRBD1	few	CASSLGTGQSGNTIYF	TGTGCCAGCAGCTTAGGGACAGGACAGTCTGGAAACACCATATATTTT
TRBJ2-3	TRBV6-2/TRBV6-3	13	.	once	CASSSASPNTQYF	TGTGCCAGCAGTTCAGCTAGTCCTAATACGCAGTATTTT
TRBJ1-1	TRBV18	12	TRBD1	.	CASSRTGAETFF	TGTGCCAGCTCACGGACAGGGGCCGAAACTTTCTTT
TRBJ2-1	TRBV7-3	18	TRBD2	.	CASSTPPTSGTLYNEQFF	TGTGCCAGCAGCACGCCCCCGACTAGCGGGACCTTATACAATGAGCAGTTCTTC
TRBJ2-7	TRBV3-1/TRBV3-2	18	.	few	CASSQDQADNPREYEQYF	TGTGCCAGCAGCCAAGATCAGGCAGACAATCCTAGGGAGTACGAGCAGTACTTC
TRBJ1-1	TRBV28	13	.	.	CASSLGQDTEAFF	TGTGCCAGCAGCCTTGGGCAGGACACTGAAGCTTTCTTT
TRBJ2-7	TRBV25-1	12	TRBD2	once	CASSLAGYEQYF	TGTGCCAGCAGTCTAGCGGGGTACGAGCAGTACTTC
TRBJ2-7	TRBV10-3	14	TRBD1	once	CAISSTGGTYEQYF	TGTGCCATCAGCTCGACAGGGGGTACCTACGAGCAGTACTTC
TRBJ2-1	TRBV7-9	13	TRBD1	.	CASAGTGDNEQFF	TGTGCCAGCGCCGGGACAGGGGACAATGAGCAGTTCTTC
TRBJ1-2	TRBV7-3	14	.	.	CASSMGPGLKGYTF	TGTGCCAGCAGCATGGGACCCGGCCTTAAGGGCTACACCTTC